This is a list of T cell receptor beta chains from one sample in a study of T cells expressing NK-cell markers. With the 5' RACE reads reprocessed, TCRdb shows one record per CDR3 protein and no DNA. This sample's clone table lists 400,000 to 500,000 distinct CDR3 sequences. What was sequenced was blood T cells: a sorted CD56 or NKG2C T cell subset, CD4+ or CD8+ T cells, or bulk PBMC T cells (not recorded which). These receptors originate from a woman aged 18 to 75 in good health. Both conserved end residues are part of each CDR3.

V gene: TRBV6-1
J gene: TRBJ2-2
CDR3 protein: CASRQGLNGELFF

V gene: TRBV20-1
J gene: TRBJ2-3
CDR3 protein: CSATQGKIAGGRDTQYF

V gene: TRBV11-2
J gene: TRBJ1-5
CDR3 protein: CASGTGPNLPQHF

V gene: TRBV3-1
J gene: TRBJ1-4
CDR3 protein: CASSHLITGAATNEKLFF

V gene: TRBV20-1
J gene: TRBJ2-3
CDR3 protein: CSARFIDTQYF

V gene: TRBV7-2
J gene: TRBJ2-2
CDR3 protein: CASSGRGGGKNTGELFF

V gene: TRBV9
J gene: TRBJ2-7
CDR3 protein: CASSVAGAGEQYF

V gene: TRBV20-1
J gene: TRBJ2-1
CDR3 protein: CSVASGSLDEQFF

V gene: TRBV5-1
J gene: TRBJ2-5
CDR3 protein: CASTAQETQYF

V gene: TRBV20-1
J gene: TRBJ2-3
CDR3 protein: CSAGIPSTDTQYF

V gene: TRBV20-1
J gene: TRBJ2-4
CDR3 protein: CSATGGLAGLAKNIQYF

V gene: TRBV4-1
J gene: TRBJ1-4
CDR3 protein: CASSRGGLGEKLFF

V gene: TRBV24-1
J gene: TRBJ1-5
CDR3 protein: CATSEPGLDQPQHF

V gene: TRBV4-3
J gene: TRBJ2-3
CDR3 protein: CASSQGVTLTDTQYF

V gene: TRBV18
J gene: TRBJ2-1
CDR3 protein: CASSPPTAATYNEQFF

V gene: TRBV12-3/TRBV12-4
J gene: TRBJ2-7
CDR3 protein: CASSFGGVKDEQYF

V gene: TRBV4-3
J gene: TRBJ2-1
CDR3 protein: CASSQRGAIGIGEQFF

V gene: TRBV9
J gene: TRBJ2-7
CDR3 protein: CASSVGLAGGNFGDEQYF

V gene: TRBV20-1
J gene: TRBJ2-3
CDR3 protein: CSTRPSGGKGGQYF

V gene: TRBV6-2/TRBV6-3
J gene: TRBJ2-3
CDR3 protein: CASSPRGSFDTQYF

V gene: TRBV5-1
J gene: TRBJ2-2
CDR3 protein: CASSQQGAGGELFF

V gene: TRBV6-5
J gene: TRBJ2-3
CDR3 protein: CASSYGVKPLDTQYF

V gene: TRBV7-2
J gene: TRBJ1-4
CDR3 protein: CASSFWGPGEKLFF

V gene: TRBV20-1
J gene: TRBJ1-2
CDR3 protein: CSARREGLPYGYTF

V gene: TRBV28
J gene: TRBJ1-5
CDR3 protein: CASSLTDRYNQPQHF

V gene: TRBV7-2
J gene: TRBJ1-5
CDR3 protein: CASSQQDSNQPQHF